Below, 20 T cell receptor beta chains from the same sample are listed, as sequenced in a study of T cells in Graves' hyperthyroidism and ophthalmopathy. Authors of the study amplified TCR beta CDR3 regions from RNA transcripts. Carried out on the TCR CDR3, a first-round RT-PCR used the HTBI primer set. MiXCR, applied by TCRdb to the multiplex PCR reads, yields one record per CDR3 protein. The table includes about 400,000 distinct CDR3 sequences, approximately 14% detected once. Sequencing was done on a sample of blood. The receptors were sampled from a young woman with Graves' hyperthyroidism.

V usage is TRBV5-6 and J usage is TRBJ2-4; D gene uncertain. The CDR3 length is 15 residues. Per the germline V gene, CDR1 is SGHDT and CDR2 is YYEEEE. V lost 4 bases, J lost 6 bases, and 17 bases lay in between. CDR3 residues: CASSRLDRMGNIQYF. The DNA of the CDR3 is TGTGCCAGCAGCCGTTTGGACCGCATGGGAAACATTCAGTACTTC.

The rearrangement joins TRBV29-1 to TRBJ2-7, with 10 bases aligning to TRBD1. The CDR3 is made up of 13 amino acids. Germline V CDR1 and CDR2: SQVTM, ANQGSEA. Losses at the gene ends were 5 bases for V and 7 bases for J; bases not matched to a gene: 8. The CDR3 bases are TGCAGCGTTTACGGACAGGGGGTAGAAGAGCAGTACTTC. Its translation is CSVYGQGVEEQYF.

This clonotype was counted at least ten times. The rearrangement links TRBV12-3 or TRBV12-4 to TRBJ2-3, with 8 positions matching TRBD2. The CDR3 extends over 16 amino acids. J lost 0 bases, V lost 7 bases, and 9 bases had no gene match. The CDR3 DNA reads TGTGCCAGCACCCGGATACTAGCGGCTAGCACAGATACGCAGTATTTT. Its translation: CASTRILAASTDTQYF.

This chain uses TRBV6-1 with TRBJ1-5; D uncertain. Trimming pared 7 bases from V and 6 bases from J, leaving 16 bases between. Germline CDR1 is MNHNS and CDR2 is SASEGT. The CDR3 totals 14 residues. The CDR3 is CASINGGRFQPQHF. CDR3 nucleotides: TGTGCCAGCATCAATGGAGGGCGATTTCAGCCCCAGCATTTT.

This clonotype showed up many times. CDR3 sequence: CASRPTGSYEQYF. The CDR3 DNA is TGTGCCAGCAGACCGACAGGGTCCTACGAGCAGTACTTC. The J gene is TRBJ2-7, the V gene TRBV6-1; 7 positions agree with TRBD1. The CDR3 extends over 13 amino acids. Germline V gives CDR1 MNHNS, CDR2 SASEGT. Unmatched junction bases numbered 3, after V lost 6 bases and J lost 1 base.

The rearrangement joins TRBV19 to TRBJ2-7; maybe TRBD2 (7 bases). Trimming took 3 bases from V and 5 from J, leaving 17 bases between them. This CDR3 spans 15 amino acids. CDR1 is LNHDA and CDR2 is SQIVND in the germline V gene (reference sequence). CDR3 residues: CASSIGGGASDEQYF. For the CDR3, the DNA is TGTGCCAGTAGTATTGGAGGGGGGGCTTCGGACGAGCAGTACTTC.

The chain couples TRBV15 to TRBJ1-1; maybe TRBD1 (5 bases). Trimming took 3 bases from V and 3 from J, leaving 14 bases between them. There are 15 residues in the CDR3. The germline CDR1 and CDR2 sequences are LNHNV and YYDKDF (reference sequence). CDR3 nucleotide sequence: TGTGCCACCAGCAGGCCAGGGTGGCAGGACACTGAAGCTTTCTTT. This translates into CATSRPGWQDTEAFF.

This clonotype showed up many times. V gene TRBV29-1 combines with J gene TRBJ1-1; 9 bases match TRBD1. The germline V gene has CDR1 SQVTM and CDR2 ANQGSEA. There are 17 residues in the CDR3. The ends lost 2 bases at V and 4 bases at J; junction bases unmatched: 14. Here the CDR3 DNA reads TGCAGCGTTGAATTCGGAGGGGGACAGGGACTCCCCACTGAAGCTTTCTTT. This codes for CSVEFGGGQGLPTEAFF.

This clonotype was seen ten or more times. The chain links TRBV5-1 to TRBJ2-7; 8 bases map to TRBD2. The CDR3 runs to 14 residues. The germline V gene encodes CDR1 SGHRS and CDR2 YFSETQ. Germline trimming cut 0 bases from V and 3 bases from J; bases unmatched to any gene: 2. The CDR3 sequence: CASSLGSGNYEQYF. The CDR3 DNA sequence: TGCGCCAGCAGCTTGGGTAGCGGGAACTACGAGCAGTACTTC.

The sample holds many counts of this clonotype. The rearrangement links TRBV28 to TRBJ2-5; TRBD1 agrees at 7 bases. Germline assignment: CDR1 MDHEN and CDR2 SYDVKM. This CDR3 contains 15 residues. After removal of 5 bases from V and 8 bases from J, the junction contained 14 bases not matched to a gene. The CDR3 sequence is CASSISGTARETQYF. CDR3 nucleotides: TGTGCCAGCAGTATCTCCGGGACAGCGAGAGAAACCCAGTACTTC.

The chain links TRBV4-1 to TRBJ1-2; maybe TRBD1 (6 bases). Trimming took 1 base from V and 6 from J, leaving 9 bases between them. CDR1 and CDR2 (germline): MGHRA, YSYEKL. The CDR3 extends over 13 amino acids. In DNA, the CDR3 is TGCGCCAGCAGCCAAGGACAGGTTAATGGCTACACCTTC. Translation: CASSQGQVNGYTF.

This clonotype came up a few times. The chain recombines TRBV6-5 with TRBJ2-7, with D possibly being TRBD1 (7 bases). V was shortened by 2 bases and J by 3 bases, with 17 bases between the two germline ends. The length of the CDR3 is 16 residues. Germline V gives CDR1 MNHEY, CDR2 SVGAGI. CDR3 bases: TGTGCCAGCAGTTACCCCGCGGGCAGGGGGGACTACGAGCAGTACTTC. This encodes CASSYPAGRGDYEQYF.

There are many counts of this clonotype. CDR3 residues: CSATSGTSGRPGTDTQYF. CDR3 coding DNA: TGCAGTGCTACGTCAGGGACTAGCGGGAGACCAGGCACAGATACGCAGTATTTT. The chain is built from TRBV20-1 and TRBJ2-3, with TRBD2 matching 14 bases. The V gene's germline CDR1 is DFQATT and CDR2 SNEGSKA (reference sequence). CDR3 length: 18 amino acids. The V and J ends lost 4 bases and 1 base, in that order; junction bases with no gene match: 10.

This clonotype has at least ten counts. The J gene is TRBJ2-7, the V gene TRBV28; TRBD2 matches 8 bases. V lost 7 bases and J lost 0; bases outside the gene matches: 8. This CDR3 is 15 amino acids long. Germline V gene data show CDR1 as MDHEN and CDR2 as SYDVKM. CDR3 amino acids: CASIFSGASSYEQYF. The CDR3 bases are TGTGCCAGCATCTTTAGCGGGGCGAGCTCCTACGAGCAGTACTTC.

This clonotype has a handful of counts. Relative to the germline gene, one junction end is altered; a read error may explain this. The chain is built from TRBV10-3 and TRBJ2-7, with TRBD1 matching over 8 bases. The V gene's germline CDR1 is ENHRY and CDR2 SYGVKD. This CDR3 has 14 residues. The CDR3 here is CASSEDRVTYEQYF. The CDR3 coding sequence is TGTGCCAGCAGTGAGGACAGGGTTACCTACGAGCAGTACTTC.

At least ten counts were recorded for this clonotype. The chain couples TRBV28 to TRBJ2-1; 11 bases are a match to TRBD2. The CDR3 runs to 15 residues. Trimming cost V 6 bases and J 6 bases; bases outside gene matches: 7. Germline V gene lookup returns CDR1 MDHEN and CDR2 SYDVKM. CDR3 nucleotides: TGTGCCAGCAGCCCCACTAGCGGGAGAGCCAATGAGCAGTTCTTC. Amino acids: CASSPTSGRANEQFF.

This clonotype was recorded a few times. This sequence joins TRBV5-1 and TRBJ1-5; 7 bases are shared with TRBD1. V lost 5 bases and J lost 4; bases outside the gene matches: 12. The germline V gene has CDR1 SGHRS and CDR2 YFSETQ. The CDR3 spans 16 residues. The CDR3 DNA is TGCGCCAGCAGTTTCGACCGGGACAGACAAAATCAGCCCCAGCATTTT. Encoded protein: CASSFDRDRQNQPQHF. Using reference TRBV5-1 and TRBJ1-5 for the parts outside the CDR3, the full variable domain is KAGVTQTPRYLIKTRGQQVTLSCSPISGHRSVSWYQQTPGQGLQFLFEYFSETQRNKGNFPGRFSGRQFSNSRSEMNVSTLELGDSALYLCASSFDRDRQNQPQHFGDGTRLSIL.

This clonotype was counted ten times or more. Compared with germline, one end of the junction differs, possibly owing to a read error. V usage is TRBV11-2 and J usage is TRBJ2-3; 12 bases agree with TRBD2. The CDR3 length is 16 residues. CDR1 and CDR2 from the germline V gene are SGHAT and FQNNGV. In nucleotides, the CDR3 is TGTGCCAGCAGCTATCGACTAGCGGGAGAGGCAGATGCGCAGTATTTT. Encoded protein: CASSYRLAGEADAQYF.

This clonotype was observed many times. The chain has TRBV20-1 and TRBJ2-2; D is uncertain. The CDR3 extends over 14 amino acids. Trimming cost V 5 bases and J 3 bases, with 13 bases left between them. CDR1 and CDR2 from the germline V gene are DFQATT and SNEGSKA (reference sequence). CDR3 sequence (DNA): TGCAGTGCTCAACCTCGGTGGGACACCGGGGAGCTGTTTTTT. Translating gives CSAQPRWDTGELFF.

This clonotype occurred many times. V and J are TRBV12-3 or TRBV12-4 and TRBJ1-5, with TRBD1 matching 9 bases. V lost 6 bases to trimming and J lost 2 bases; unmatched junction nucleotides: 11. This CDR3 region has 17 residues. CDR3 amino acids: CASSPQGAAMGNQPQHF. In DNA form, the CDR3 reads TGTGCCAGCAGCCCACAGGGGGCGGCTATGGGCAATCAGCCCCAGCATTTT.